A selection of T cell receptor beta chains follows, all from one sample in a study of blood T cell repertoires in COVID-19. The protocol was immunoSEQ multiplex PCR, while the TCRdb copy is restricted to in-frame clones and leaves out a portion. The sample holds roughly 400,000 clones; roughly 90% are singletons and the top ten take roughly 0.9%. The sample was PBMCs or T cells enriched from blood (not recorded which). The receptors come from a woman aged 40 to 50 who had been exposed to COVID-19. CDR3s include the opening cysteine and the closing phenylalanine or tryptophan. The D gene is left open where the match is weak.

TRBV2	.	CASKAGISSPLHF
TRBV5-6	.	CASSLVQRSGNTIYF
TRBV6-1	.	CASSETMGGLAEAFF
TRBV30	.	CAWRTPKGGNQPQHF
TRBV12-3/TRBV12-4	.	CASSLQDYEQYF
TRBV24-1	.	CATSVGQGLQETQYF
TRBV5-1	TRBD1	CASSHSLTGGLDYEQYF
TRBV30	TRBD2	CAWSLGRVAGEAGELFF
TRBV7-2	TRBD1	CASSRTGTGYGYTF
TRBV5-4	.	CASSLFPRGSYNSPLHF
TRBV3-1/TRBV3-2	TRBD1	CASSQTGGGQPQHF
TRBV3-1/TRBV3-2	.	CASSPSGRANTIYF
TRBV29-1	.	CSAKDTTGELFF
TRBV19	.	CASIKVEGNTEAFF
TRBV5-1	.	CASSPMARNEKLFF
TRBV18	.	CASSPRSGSTNEKLFF
TRBV3-1/TRBV3-2	.	CASSPPESEKLFF
TRBV7-3	.	CASSPGGRRETQYF
TRBV24-1	TRBD2	CATSDDGGADPDTQYF
TRBV7-2	.	CASSLEAGRTEAFF
TRBV15	TRBD1	CATSSPGTGNTEAFF
TRBV30	TRBD2	CAWSVARTSGTYNEQFF
TRBV6-2/TRBV6-3	TRBD2	CASSDTSGSYEQYF
TRBV6-5	.	CASSLTTNEKLFF
TRBV7-9	TRBD1	CASSPTGVDSNYGYTF
TRBV4-3	TRBD2	CASSQAPPLAGGVVGANVLTF
TRBV5-1	.	CASSLGGSTNEKLFF
TRBV24-1	TRBD1	CAAGKRGQGIRVQFF
TRBV9	.	CASSVGRGSSYEQYF
TRBV7-9	.	CASSLMNSNYGYTF
TRBV11-2	TRBD1	CASSLGTGVGTGYTF
TRBV19	.	CASSMKGGGSNTEAFF
TRBV6-2/TRBV6-3	TRBD2	CASSYPLSGRPEPVTGELFF
TRBV6-2/TRBV6-3	TRBD1	CASSYVSGTGGAGANVLTF
TRBV9	TRBD1	CASSPPIGWDRGSTEAFF
TRBV12-3/TRBV12-4	.	CASSLASGAEAFF
TRBV29-1	TRBD1	CSASTGTNTEAFF
TRBV5-4	TRBD2	CASSLAGGQLSYEQYF
TRBV7-2	.	CASSLNPRGNTIYF
TRBV5-6	TRBD2	CASSRTSGSFSYNEQFF
TRBV7-9	.	CASSRTNSPLHF
TRBV10-3	TRBD1	CAIGQGAEKAFF
TRBV9	TRBD2	CASTRGEGYSGLDNEQFF
TRBV30	.	CAWTTGINEKLFF
TRBV3-1/TRBV3-2	TRBD1	CASSPTDRGRTEAFF
TRBV7-9	.	CASSLAGGLNTEAFF
TRBV12-5	.	CASGLVVGAGQPQHF
TRBV9	.	CASSVVGGTDTQYF